The TCR beta chain under discussion was sequenced for a study of T cell responses to AZD1222 COVID-19 vaccine. Points on this clone: The target antigen is unknown.

Data came from immunoSEQ multiplex PCR; TCRdb stores just in-frame clones and leaves some out. The repertoire holds about 140,000 clones, with around 93% as singletons. Study-level findings and limits: Clonal diversity may have been underestimated, and the donors were mostly white British, with more females than males. Targeting of unmutated variant regions was reportedly seen in nearly half of spike-specific TCRs.

The sample consisted of peripheral blood, taken on day 0 of AZD1222 vaccination. This sequence originates from an adult in good health.

The CDR3 nucleotides read TGTGCCACCAGCAGGGACGTCTCAGAGACCCAGTACTTC. It is translated as CATSRDVSETQYF. The chain employs TRBV15 and TRBJ2-5; D uncertain. Germline V CDR1 and CDR2: LNHNV, YYDKDF (reference sequence). The CDR3 is made up of 13 amino acids. Trimming stripped 3 bases from V and 4 bases from J, with 9 bases between.